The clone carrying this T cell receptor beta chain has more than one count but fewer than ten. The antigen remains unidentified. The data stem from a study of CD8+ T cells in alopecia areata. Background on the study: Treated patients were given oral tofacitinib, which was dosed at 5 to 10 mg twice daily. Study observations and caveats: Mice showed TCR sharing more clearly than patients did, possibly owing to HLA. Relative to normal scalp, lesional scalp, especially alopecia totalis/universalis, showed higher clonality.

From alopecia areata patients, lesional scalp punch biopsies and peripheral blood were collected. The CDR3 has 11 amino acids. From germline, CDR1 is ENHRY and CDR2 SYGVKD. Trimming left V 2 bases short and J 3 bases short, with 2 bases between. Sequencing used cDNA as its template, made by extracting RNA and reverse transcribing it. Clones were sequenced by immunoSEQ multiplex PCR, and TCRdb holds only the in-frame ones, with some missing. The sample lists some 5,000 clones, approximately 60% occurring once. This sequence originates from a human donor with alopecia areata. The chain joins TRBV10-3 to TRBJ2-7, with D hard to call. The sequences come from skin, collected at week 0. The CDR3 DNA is TGTGCCATCAGTGAGGGCTACGAGCAGTACTTC. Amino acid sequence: CAISEGYEQYF.